This T cell receptor (beta chain) was recovered during a study of T cells in Graves' hyperthyroidism and ophthalmopathy (dated by TCRdb to the late 2010s). In terms of the full investigation: Peripheral blood samples were taken at initial diagnosis, before any treatment was given. For training and testing, the 80 to 100 patients in the discovery cohort were randomly divided in a 7:3 ratio. Thyroid tissue and blood T-cell repertoires from six or seven Graves' hyperthyroidism patients were also compared in the study. TCR Vbeta CDR3 sequencing of 120 to 150 peripheral blood samples (around 45 ophthalmopathy, 75 hyperthyroidism and roughly 17 progressor patients) is reported in the paper. Whether ophthalmopathy could be predicted prospectively was tested in an independent validation cohort made up of roughly 19 hyperthyroidism patients plus 17 patients who later progressed to ophthalmopathy. TCR V-J signatures able to tell the groups apart were searched for in a discovery cohort of more than 90 patients, of whom over 40 had Graves' ophthalmopathy and under 65 had stable Graves' hyperthyroidism. After blood sampling, hyperthyroidism patients were treated with methimazole at a starting dose of 30 mg daily, and ophthalmopathy patients were treated with high-dose intravenous methylprednisolone. The paper as a whole reports these results and caveats: Sample size was not statistically predetermined, and blinding of investigators to group allocation was not performed. In validation, progression to ophthalmopathy was predicted by the model with 70.59% sensitivity and around 76% specificity, a median of around 6.5 months before onset. A 13 V-J signature model separated ophthalmopathy from stable hyperthyroidism, with around 91% sensitivity and 81.08% specificity in cross-validation and 80%/75% in testing. Most expanded thyroid clonotypes (frequency above 0.001) were also detected in blood, a finding suggesting that blood repertoires may reflect thyroid immune responses.

The CDR3 has 15 amino acids, counting the end cysteine and phenylalanine. The kept DNA is CDR3 alone, 45 bases in frame from the first base. Germline trimming: 3 bases from V, 2 bases from J; junction bases outside gene matches: 4. The CDR1 and CDR2 encoded by the germline V gene are KGHSH and LQKENI. About this clonotype: Its target antigen remains unknown. No much larger clone is present one base from it, and per-base qualities are unavailable.

TCR beta CDR3 regions were amplified from RNA transcripts. The TCR CDR3 was subjected to a first round of RT-PCR using the HTBI primer set and the Qiagen OneStep RT-PCR kit. Libraries were constructed in a second round of multiplex PCR, after which size selection and purification were performed. Libraries were sequenced paired-end with 100 bp reads on an Illumina HiSeq2000. Processing in the source paper ran as follows. SOAPnuke was used to process the raw data, with reads discarded if the reads contained adapters or uncalled bases, had a mean Phred below 15, or lacked an exact constant-primer or identifier match. COPE v1.2.5 was used to merge the high-quality paired reads, and each unique nucleotide sequence was defined as a clonotype. MiTCR v1.1 was used to align the clonotypes against IMGT TRBV, TRBD and TRBJ reference segments. Analysis was restricted to V-J combinations with a frequency above 0.0001, which covered roughly 99% of repertoires. The TCS score was defined as the ratio of F50 (clonal expansion) to E x V (chaos), calculated using BLOSUM62-based TCRdist between CDR3 peptides within each V-J. Welch's t-statistics and random forest reduced just over 500 V-J features to fewer than 15, which were used in a naive Bayes classifier (R e1071). TCRdb itself trimmed the public reads at Q25 with fastp, ran MiXCR and retained productive beta chains. Entries that share a CDR3 protein sequence are merged under the most common genes and DNA. These V and J calls derive from TCRdb rather than the authors' analysis. Within this sample are 560,000 or so distinct CDR3 sequences, with 15% to 20% of them counted one time only. The ten top clones hold 47% of the sample.

In the ophthalmopathy patients, disease was moderately to severely active, with a Clinical Activity Score of 3 or more, a NOSPECS grade of 4 or more, and a duration of less than 3 months. Exclusion was applied to patients with uncontrolled infections, other autoimmune diseases, pregnancy or lactation. Clinical symptoms, serum thyroxine and TRAb, thyroid ultrasound, and orbital computed tomography formed the basis for the diagnoses. Ficoll-Paque density gradient centrifugation was used to isolate PBMCs from around 10 ml of fresh peripheral blood. Total RNA was extracted using Trizol reagent, and RNA quality was assessed on an Agilent 2100 Bioanalyzer.

The chain couples TRBV18 to TRBJ1-1, with TRBD1 matching 9 junction bases. This TCR was recovered from a man in his forties with Graves' ophthalmopathy. Sequencing was carried out using blood. The nucleotide sequence is TGTGCCAGCTCACCGCGGGACAGGGTCAACACTGAAGCTTTCTTT. Translated, it reads CASSPRDRVNTEAFF.